A single count supports the clone carrying this TCR beta chain. CDR3 length equals 14 residues. V lost 2 bases to trimming and J lost 4 bases, with 12 bases between them. CDR1 and CDR2 (germline): KGHSH, LQKENI. Both 60 Vbeta primers and 13 Jbeta primers went into the PCR. Clones were read by immunoSEQ multiplex PCR, and TCRdb kept only the in-frame ones, dropping some. The table includes 270,000 or so clones, roughly 89% detected once. The entry originates in a study of cytomegalovirus exposure and HLA in healthy donors. The rearrangement joins TRBV18 to TRBJ2-7, with D hard to call. Source material: PBMCs. The sequence was collected from a man aged 35-49 years in good health and CMV-seropositive. DNA for the CDR3: TGTGCCAGCTCACCAGGGCCAGCCAGTTACGAGCAGTACTTC. It codes for CASSPGPASYEQYF.